The 20 T cell receptor beta chains presented below share a single source sample, sequenced in a study of immune evolution from preneoplasia to lung adenocarcinoma. Measured with immunoSEQ multiplex PCR; TCRdb has only the in-frame clones, and not every one. Among several thousand clones, approximately 79% were seen once, and the ten largest hold about 8%. The specimen sequenced was FFPE adjacent normal lung tissue. The receptors were sampled from a person aged 55-80 years with lung adenocarcinoma.

The chain is built from TRBV28 and TRBJ1-2; weak D call: TRBD1 (6 bases). The CDR3 is 15 amino acids. Trimming removed 2 bases at V and 9 bases at J, with 19 bases between. Germline values: CDR1 MDHEN, CDR2 SYDVKM. CDR3 DNA: TGTGCCAGCAGTTTAGGACAGACAGCCCTGGAGAGCTACACCTTC. Its protein product is CASSLGQTALESYTF.

V gene TRBV5-5 combines with J gene TRBJ1-2; no reliable D call. CDR3 length: 13 amino acids. Germline V lookup: CDR1 SGHKS, CDR2 YYEKEE (reference sequence). Trimming removed 0 bases at V and 8 bases at J, with 11 bases between. Here the CDR3 reads CASSLEPSLGYTF. DNA for the CDR3: TGTGCCAGCAGCTTGGAACCTTCCCTAGGCTACACCTTC.

The chain combines TRBV6-5 with TRBJ1-1; D is perhaps TRBD1 (6 bases). Per the germline V gene, CDR1 is MNHEY and CDR2 is SVGAGI. The V and J ends lost 4 bases and 4 bases respectively, with 13 bases between them. CDR3 length: 14 amino acids. The CDR3 is CASSSNRDLTEAFF. DNA of the CDR3: TGTGCCAGCAGTTCGAACAGGGACCTCACTGAAGCTTTCTTT.

V is TRBV5-1 and J is TRBJ1-1; D call uncertain. The germline gives CDR1 SGHRS, CDR2 YFSETQ. With 0 bases removed from V and 4 bases from J, the gap between germline ends came to 10 bases. The CDR3 runs to 14 residues. The CDR3, as DNA: TGCGCCAGCAGCTTGGACGGGTACGGCACTGAAGCTTTCTTT. Its translation is CASSLDGYGTEAFF.

The chain combines TRBV6-5 with TRBJ1-1; no reliable D call. CDR1 is MNHEY and CDR2 is SVGAGI in the germline V gene. Trimming took 6 bases from V and 9 from J, leaving 11 bases between them. This CDR3 has 11 amino acids. CDR3: CASSKVGKAFF. DNA for the CDR3: TGTGCCAGCAGCAAAGTCGGTAAAGCTTTCTTT.

The CDR3 DNA follows: TGCGCCAGCAGCCACGATGTTCCAGGGGGAGAGGGTAATGAAAAACTGTTTTTT. Its translation is CASSHDVPGGEGNEKLFF. The chain employs TRBV4-1 and TRBJ1-4; TRBD1 matches at 7 bases. CDR1 and CDR2 (germline): MGHRA, YSYEKL. J lost 4 bases, V lost 3 bases, and 14 bases had no gene match. The CDR3 extends over 18 amino acids.

The chain is built from TRBV12-5 and TRBJ2-1, with a tentative D call TRBD2 (5 bases). The CDR3 has 13 residues. V lost 1 base, J lost 4 bases, and 5 bases lay in between. CDR1 is LGHNT, CDR2 FRNRAP, per germline. The chain's CDR3 is CASGLGGYNEQFF. In DNA form, the CDR3 reads TGTGCTAGTGGTTTGGGCGGGTACAATGAGCAGTTCTTC.

The chain uses TRBV5-1 and TRBJ2-7, with D possibly matching TRBD2 (6 bases). Trimming stripped 5 bases from V and 0 bases from J, with 9 bases between. The CDR3 spans 13 residues. Germline V gene data show CDR1 as SGHRS and CDR2 as YFSETQ. CDR3 loop: CASREGSSYEQYF. CDR3 sequence (DNA): TGCGCCAGCAGGGAGGGGAGCTCCTACGAGCAGTACTTC.

The chain has TRBV30 and TRBJ2-3, with 9 bases matching TRBD2. V shed 7 bases, J shed 5 bases, and the junction held 10 bases outside the gene matches. CDR1 GTSNPN and CDR2 SVGIG come from the germline V gene (reference sequence). The CDR3 is 14 amino acids. The CDR3: CASTAGGSGDTQYF. CDR3 DNA sequence: TGTGCCTCCACAGCGGGAGGAAGTGGAGATACGCAGTATTTT.

This clone occurred a few times. Here the CDR3 DNA reads TGTGCCAGCAGCCTACTGGGAGGGGGCCTACCAGATACGCAGTATTTT. Its protein product is CASSLLGGGLPDTQYF. This chain uses TRBV11-2 with TRBJ2-3; D may correspond to TRBD1 or TRBD2 (7 bases each). Germline loops: CDR1 SGHAT, CDR2 FQNNGV. The CDR3 extends over 16 amino acids. V shed 5 bases and J shed 4 bases, with 19 bases lying between them.

The rearrangement joins TRBV6-1 to TRBJ2-3; D unclear. The V end was cut by 2 bases, the J end by 6 bases, with 9 bases between. CDR3 length: 13 residues. Germline V gives CDR1 MNHNS, CDR2 SASEGT. CDR3 sequence (DNA): TGTGCCAGCAGTGAACAAAGTTTGGATACGCAGTATTTT. Translated, it gives CASSEQSLDTQYF.

The gene calls are TRBV6-6 and TRBJ2-1; 9 bases line up with TRBD1. Germline V gene lookup returns CDR1 MNHNY and CDR2 SVGAGI (reference sequence). The length of the CDR3 is 14 residues. J was trimmed by 5 bases and V by 5 bases; bases with no gene match: 4. The CDR3 sequence: CASSPRDRDNEQFF. The CDR3 nucleotides are TGTGCCAGCAGTCCCCGGGACAGGGACAATGAGCAGTTCTTC.

This chain joins TRBV5-6 and TRBJ2-5, with a possible D match to TRBD1 (6 bases). The CDR3 covers 17 residues. V was clipped by 4 bases and J by 4 bases, with 23 bases between them. In germline, CDR1 is SGHDT, CDR2 YYEEEE. The chain's CDR3 is CASSPYYRVAKPETQYF. CDR3 nucleotide sequence: TGTGCCAGCAGCCCCTACTACAGGGTGGCCAAACCAGAGACCCAGTACTTC.

This chain links TRBV5-1 with TRBJ2-7, with 7 nucleotides matching TRBD1. The V segment lost 4 bases and the J segment 1 base; nucleotides outside the gene matches: 5. CDR1 and CDR2 from the germline V gene are SGHRS and YFSETQ. This CDR3 contains 14 residues. The CDR3, as DNA: TGCGCCAGCAGCGGGGGACAGAGGTCCTACGAGCAGTACTTC. Protein sequence: CASSGGQRSYEQYF.

As DNA, the CDR3 is TGTGCCAGCAGTGAAGCATTGTTCCGAGGGAACACTGAAGCTTTCTTT. Translation gives CASSEALFRGNTEAFF. This chain uses TRBV2 with TRBJ1-1; no reliable D call. Germline-derived CDR1 and CDR2 are SNHLY and FYNNEI. The CDR3 spans 16 residues. V was trimmed by 0 bases and J by 1 base, leaving 12 bases between them.

This rearrangement joins TRBV11-2 to TRBJ2-7; 11 bases map to TRBD2. Germline loops: CDR1 SGHAT, CDR2 FQNNGV. Trimming removed 2 bases from V and 4 bases from J; junction bases left unmatched: 4. CDR3 length equals 15 residues. CDR3 in amino acids: CASSLIAGGQYEQYF. CDR3 nucleotides: TGTGCCAGCAGCTTAATAGCGGGAGGGCAATACGAGCAGTACTTC. The full variable domain, with the rest looked up from reference TRBV11-2 and TRBJ2-7, is EAGVAQSPRYKIIEKRQSVAFWCNPISGHATLYWYQQILGQGPKLLIQFQNNGVVDDSQLPKDRFSAERLKGVDSTLKIQPAKLEDSAVYLCASSLIAGGQYEQYFGPGTRLTVT.

This chain joins TRBV30 and TRBJ2-5; tentatively, D is TRBD2 (5 bases). The germline CDR1 and CDR2 sequences are GTSNPN and SVGIG (reference sequence). Trimming shortened V by 2 bases and J by 9 bases, and 16 bases separated the two germline ends. The CDR3 loop spans 13 amino acids. The CDR3 loop is CAWSPLGPGAQYF. The CDR3 DNA follows: TGTGCCTGGAGTCCCCTTGGTCCCGGGGCCCAGTACTTC.

In this sample, this clone turned up once. V usage is TRBV6-1 and J usage is TRBJ1-1, with D maybe TRBD1 (5 bases). CDR3 length: 16 amino acids. Germline V gene data show CDR1 as MNHNS and CDR2 as SASEGT. V lost 2 bases and J lost 4, with 17 bases in between. CDR3 coding DNA: TGTGCCAGCAGTGAAAGGGACGGGCACCTATTCACTGAAGCTTTCTTT. This sequence encodes CASSERDGHLFTEAFF.

This clone showed up just once. J is TRBJ1-6 and V is TRBV30; 7 bases fit TRBD1. The ends lost 5 bases at V and 11 bases at J; junction bases unmatched: 21. Germline V gene data show CDR1 as GTSNPN and CDR2 as SVGIG (reference sequence). CDR3 length: 17 amino acids. CDR3 loop: CAWSGTEPPQSHPPLHF. DNA for the CDR3: TGTGCCTGGTCCGGGACAGAGCCCCCTCAGTCGCATCCACCCCTCCACTTT.

This sequence joins TRBV7-9 and TRBJ2-5; possibly TRBD1 for D (6 bases). The CDR3 runs 16 residues. Trimming removed 9 bases at V and 5 bases at J, with 25 bases between. Germline-derived CDR1 and CDR2 are SEHNR and FQNEAQ (reference sequence). The CDR3 DNA reads as TGTGCCAGTAACGCCCTGATAGGGGGAATGGTTGAGACCCAGTACTTC. It encodes CASNALIGGMVETQYF.